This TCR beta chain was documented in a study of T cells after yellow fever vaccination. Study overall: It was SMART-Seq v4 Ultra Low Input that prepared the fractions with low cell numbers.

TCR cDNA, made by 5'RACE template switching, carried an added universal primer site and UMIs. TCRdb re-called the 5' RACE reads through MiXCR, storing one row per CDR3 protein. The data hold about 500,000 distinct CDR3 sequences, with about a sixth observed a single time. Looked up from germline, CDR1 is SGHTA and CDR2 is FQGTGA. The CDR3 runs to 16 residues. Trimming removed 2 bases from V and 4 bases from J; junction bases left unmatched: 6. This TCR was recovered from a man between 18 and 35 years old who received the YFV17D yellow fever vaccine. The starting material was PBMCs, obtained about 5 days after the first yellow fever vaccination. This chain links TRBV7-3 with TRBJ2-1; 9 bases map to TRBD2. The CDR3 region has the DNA TGTGCCAGCAGCTTATATCCTAGCGGGGTGTACAATGAGCAGTTCTTC. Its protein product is CASSLYPSGVYNEQFF.